The 10 T cell receptor beta chains below come from one sample, sequenced in a study of shared clonotypes between healthy human individuals. The naive CD8 population came from CD45RO-negative cells selected for CCR7, without terminally differentiated effector memory CD45RA+ cells. Sequencing was performed with immunoSEQ multiplex PCR; in TCRdb, only in-frame clones are kept and a portion is missing. The data contain over 800,000 clones, around 92% of them singletons. The sample taken for sequencing was naive CD8+ T cells sorted from blood. The receptors were gathered from a man between 25 and 39 years old in good health.

This chain links TRBV7-2 with TRBJ2-5; D not resolved. The V end lost 1 base, the J end lost 0 bases, and 6 bases lay between the germline ends. The CDR3 contains 14 residues. Germline V gene lookup returns CDR1 SGHTA and CDR2 FQGNSA. CDR3 amino acids: CASSLVAYQETQYF. The CDR3 region has the DNA TGTGCCAGCAGCTTAGTCGCGTACCAAGAGACCCAGTACTTC.

This clone was found once. The rearrangement uses TRBV4-1 and TRBJ1-1, with D unclear. The CDR3 has 14 amino acids. Trimming removed 1 base at V and 7 bases at J, with 13 bases between. CDR1 is MGHRA, CDR2 YSYEKL, per germline. Here the CDR3 reads CASSQVLGEVEAFF. The CDR3 coding sequence is TGCGCCAGCAGCCAAGTCCTGGGCGAGGTTGAAGCTTTCTTT.

This clone occurred a few times. The genes are TRBV6-5 and TRBJ2-2; 12 positions agree with TRBD1. This CDR3 is built from 14 residues. V lost 8 bases, J lost 6 bases, and 4 bases stayed unmatched. Germline assignment: CDR1 MNHEY and CDR2 SVGAGI. This CDR3 reads CASGTGGIAGELFF. The CDR3 DNA reads as TGTGCCAGCGGGACAGGGGGCATCGCCGGGGAGCTGTTTTTT.

The rearrangement links TRBV28 to TRBJ1-2, with 9 bases identical to TRBD1. Trimming at V came to 6 bases and at J to 3 bases, leaving 2 bases not matched to a gene. The CDR3 contains 13 residues. CDR1 is MDHEN, CDR2 SYDVKM, per germline. CDR3 residues: CASRQGADYGYTF. The CDR3 DNA is TGTGCCAGCAGACAGGGGGCGGACTATGGCTACACCTTC.

The rearrangement links TRBV27 to TRBJ2-7; possibly TRBD2 for D (6 bases). The germline V gene has CDR1 MNHEY and CDR2 SMNVEV (reference sequence). Trimming removed 5 bases at V and 2 bases at J, with 10 bases between. The CDR3 totals 13 residues. The CDR3 coding sequence is TGTGCCAGCAGTATCGGGAGTGCCTACGAGCAGTACTTC. It codes for CASSIGSAYEQYF.

V is TRBV28 and J is TRBJ1-5, with D maybe TRBD1 (5 bases). Germline loops: CDR1 MDHEN, CDR2 SYDVKM. This CDR3 is built from 15 residues. Deletions cut 5 bases from V and 4 bases from J, with 15 bases between. The CDR3 is CASSTNQGDNQPQHF. The CDR3 region has the DNA TGTGCCAGCAGTACAAATCAGGGAGATAATCAGCCCCAGCATTTT.

The V gene is TRBV7-9, the J gene TRBJ2-3; TRBD2 matches 8 bases. Germline CDR1 reads SEHNR; CDR2 reads FQNEAQ (reference sequence). V gave up 1 base and J gave up 2 bases; unmatched junction bases: 5. The CDR3 extends over 16 amino acids. CDR3 protein: CASSLVTSGITDTQYF. The DNA for the CDR3 is TGTGCCAGCAGCTTAGTAACTAGCGGAATCACAGATACGCAGTATTTT.

The chain uses TRBV7-6 and TRBJ2-7, with 7 bases that match TRBD2. In germline, CDR1 is SGHVS, CDR2 FNYEAQ. V shed 5 bases, J shed 12 bases, and the junction held 19 bases outside the gene matches. This CDR3 comprises 15 residues. In nucleotides, the CDR3 is TGTGCCAGCAGCCCCTACCCCCTCGGACTAGGGGACGTGTACTTC. Translating it yields CASSPYPLGLGDVYF.

The chain joins TRBV14 to TRBJ2-7; D possibly corresponds to TRBD1 (6 bases). This CDR3 contains 14 residues. V was shortened by 4 bases and J by 1 base, with 11 bases between the two germline ends. The V gene's germline CDR1 is SGHDN and CDR2 FVKESK. The CDR3 region has the DNA TGTGCCAGCAGCCTGCGACAGGTATCCTACGAGCAGTACTTC. Translated: CASSLRQVSYEQYF.

This chain links TRBV7-6 with TRBJ2-1; the D gene is possibly TRBD2 (5 bases). Germline CDR1 reads SGHVS; CDR2 reads FNYEAQ. V dropped 5 bases and J dropped 6 bases, with 8 bases sitting between them. CDR3 size: 12 residues. CDR3 sequence reads: CASSHEGNEQFF. The DNA of the CDR3 is TGTGCCAGCAGCCACGAGGGCAATGAGCAGTTCTTC.